The 14 T cell receptor beta chains reported below all come from one sample, sequenced in a study of blood T cell repertoires in COVID-19 (TCRdb year 2020). Library preparation used the immunoSEQ multiplex PCR assay. TCRdb provides this immuneACCESS table in a form limited to in-frame rearrangements. Some clones are lacking; in checked studies, under half of them reflect an unresolved V gene, and why the rest are absent is not known. This sample gives 150,000 to 200,000 clones in total; approximately 87% of them show up just once. Less than 25% of the sample comes from the top ten. Sequencing was carried out using peripheral blood. These receptors were taken from a man between 65 and 85 years old with active or convalescent COVID-19.

The V gene is TRBV14, the J gene TRBJ2-7; no definite D call. V lost 4 bases and J lost 1, with 5 bases in between. From germline, CDR1 is SGHDN and CDR2 FVKESK. CDR3 length: 12 residues. The DNA of the CDR3 is TGTGCCAGCAGCCCCCCGTCCTACGAGCAGTACTTC. Its protein is CASSPPSYEQYF.

This sequence joins TRBV6-6 and TRBJ2-7; 7 bases agree with TRBD2. Germline CDR1 and CDR2: MNHNY and SVGAGI (reference sequence). The CDR3 contains 15 residues. Trimming took 5 bases from V and 2 from J; bases not matched to a gene: 9. CDR3 in DNA: TGTGCCAGCAGTGAGGGCCGGGGAGGGACCTACGAGCAGTACTTC. Translating it yields CASSEGRGGTYEQYF.

V and J are TRBV6-6 and TRBJ1-2; 8 positions match TRBD1. From germline, CDR1 is MNHNY and CDR2 SVGAGI (reference sequence). The CDR3 contains 15 residues. Trimming removed 8 bases from V and 5 bases from J; junction bases left unmatched: 13. Written as DNA, the CDR3 is TGTGCCAGCTCCCCTACCCAGGGGGCGGCTTATGGCTACACCTTC. As protein: CASSPTQGAAYGYTF.

The chain combines TRBV27 with TRBJ2-1; 10 bases agree with TRBD1. Looked up from germline, CDR1 is MNHEY and CDR2 is SMNVEV (reference sequence). This CDR3 comprises 15 residues. Unmatched junction bases numbered 7, after V lost 5 bases and J lost 6 bases. CDR3 in DNA: TGTGCCAGCAGTCCGAGGACAGGGGGGGGCAATGAGCAGTTCTTC. The encoded protein is CASSPRTGGGNEQFF.

The chain is built from TRBV7-9 and TRBJ2-2; TRBD1 agrees at 10 bases. The CDR3 has 15 residues. The V and J ends lost 7 bases and 5 bases, in that order; junction bases with no gene match: 7. Germline values: CDR1 SEHNR, CDR2 FQNEAQ (reference sequence). The CDR3, as DNA: TGTGCCAGCAACCGAGACAGGGGGCGAACCGGGGAGCTGTTTTTT. Translated, it gives CASNRDRGRTGELFF.

This chain uses TRBV28 with TRBJ2-1, with 14 positions matching TRBD2. CDR3 size: 16 residues. Germline V CDR1 and CDR2: MDHEN, SYDVKM. V shed 7 bases, J shed 6 bases, and the junction held 8 bases outside the gene matches. CDR3 in amino acids: CASTLPGLAGANEQFF. As DNA, the CDR3 is TGTGCCAGCACCCTCCCGGGACTAGCGGGAGCCAATGAGCAGTTCTTC.

The V and J genes are TRBV19 and TRBJ1-5; 7 nucleotides agree with TRBD1. The CDR3 runs to 18 residues. The J segment lost 0 bases and the V segment lost 6 bases, leaving 14 bases of the junction unmatched. From germline, CDR1 is LNHDA and CDR2 SQIVND (reference sequence). This chain's CDR3 is CASSRGQETTYSNQPQHF. The CDR3 nucleotides read TGTGCCAGTAGCAGAGGACAGGAGACAACATATAGCAATCAGCCCCAGCATTTT.

This clone has a single count. This chain uses TRBV30 with TRBJ1-2, with 9 bases fitting TRBD1. The CDR3 spans 14 residues. From germline, CDR1 is GTSNPN and CDR2 SVGIG (reference sequence). The J segment lost 6 bases and the V segment lost 2 bases, leaving 7 bases of the junction unmatched. The CDR3 loop reads CAWSSSRTGDGYTF. The CDR3 DNA sequence: TGTGCCTGGAGTTCGTCCAGGACAGGGGATGGCTACACCTTC.

The table lists this clone with a count of one. V usage is TRBV5-1 and J usage is TRBJ1-2; D might be TRBD1 (6 bases). This CDR3 is 13 amino acids long. Between the trimmed V and J ends, which lost 0 bases and 7 bases, there was a span of 10 bases. Germline assignment: CDR1 SGHRS and CDR2 YFSETQ. The CDR3 protein is CASSLGGHGGYTF. CDR3 DNA sequence: TGCGCCAGCAGCTTGGGGGGACACGGTGGCTACACCTTC.

This clone was found a few times. The chain couples TRBV6-6 to TRBJ1-2, with 8 bases aligning to TRBD1. The CDR3 is 16 amino acids. Trimming at V came to 6 bases and at J to 0 bases, leaving 9 bases not matched to a gene. The V gene's germline CDR1 is MNHNY and CDR2 SVGAGI (reference sequence). CDR3 nucleotide sequence: TGTGCCAGCAGCAGGACAGGGTACGAAGCTAACTATGGCTACACCTTC. This encodes CASSRTGYEANYGYTF.

This clone was detected a few times. The rearrangement uses TRBV6-2 or TRBV6-3 and TRBJ1-5; 7 bases are a match to TRBD1. CDR3 length: 12 residues. The V segment lost 5 bases and the J segment 11 bases; nucleotides outside the gene matches: 6. CDR1 and CDR2 (germline): MNHEY, SVGEGT. Written as DNA, the CDR3 is TGTGCCAGCAGTGGGACAGTCAATACCCAGCATTTT. This sequence encodes CASSGTVNTQHF.

The gene calls are TRBV4-1 and TRBJ2-2; TRBD2 is a possible D gene (5 bases). CDR3 length: 19 amino acids. Deletions cut 0 bases from V and 5 bases from J, with 22 bases between. Per the germline V gene, CDR1 is MGHRA and CDR2 is YSYEKL. For the CDR3, the DNA is TGCGCCAGCAGCCAAGAAGGAGCGGCACTTCTGAGGAGAACCGGGGAGCTGTTTTTT. This sequence encodes CASSQEGAALLRRTGELFF.

J is TRBJ1-5 and V is TRBV4-3; D gene ambiguous. Trimming cost V 0 bases and J 2 bases, with 11 bases left between them. The CDR3 runs to 16 residues. Germline V lookup: CDR1 LGHNA, CDR2 YSLEER. The CDR3 DNA reads TGCGCCAGCAGCCAAGATAGCGGGCAGGGCAATCAGCCCCAGCATTTT. This encodes CASSQDSGQGNQPQHF.

This chain links TRBV28 with TRBJ2-7, with 9 bases identical to TRBD1. The trim removed 6 bases at V and 6 bases at J, leaving 6 bases unmatched. Per germline, CDR1 MDHEN and CDR2 SYDVKM. The CDR3 length is 13 residues. The CDR3 is CASSPGQGPEQYF. DNA for the CDR3: TGTGCCAGCAGCCCCGGACAGGGGCCCGAGCAGTACTTC.